This T cell receptor (beta chain) was recorded in a study of shared clonotypes between healthy human individuals. Some clones are missing from TCRdb's copy, which holds only in-frame ones; the method was immunoSEQ multiplex PCR. The table shows more than 1 million clones, with 75% to 80% occurring only once. CDR1 SGHRS and CDR2 YFSETQ come from the germline V gene. This CDR3 region has 16 residues. The ends lost 4 bases at V and 5 bases at J; junction bases unmatched: 10. The TCR comes from a young man in good health. Some clones in this sample may be carry-over from other donors' samples. V is TRBV5-1 and J is TRBJ2-5; 11 nucleotides align to TRBD1. Source material: memory CD4+ T cells from PBMCs. Subset denoted: CD45RA-negative fraction. The CDR3 nucleotides read TGCGCCAGCAGCCCGCATCGGACAGGGGGCGTTGAGACCCAGTACTTC. Translation gives CASSPHRTGGVETQYF.